The following is a T cell receptor (beta chain) sequence with its context. Its antigen is not known. This specimen belongs to a study of cytomegalovirus exposure and HLA in healthy donors. The V end was cut by 5 bases, the J end by 7 bases, with 12 bases between. CDR3 length: 12 residues. CDR1 is SGHTA, CDR2 FQGNSA, per germline. Primers: 60 Vbeta forward and 13 Jbeta reverse. Assay used: immunoSEQ multiplex PCR; TCRdb lists only in-frame clones, some missing. The sample gives under 130,000 clones, around 80% of which show up once; more than 3% is in the top ten. Findings of the study overall: An analysis done earlier found most TCR beta V segments productive about 87% or about 30% of the time.

The sequencing input was PBMCs. V and J are TRBV7-2 and TRBJ2-7; D is perhaps TRBD2 (5 bases). The TCR comes from a woman aged 40 to 50 in good health and CMV-seronegative. CDR3 protein: CASSQTGSEQYF. The CDR3 nucleotides are TGTGCCAGCAGCCAGACTGGGAGTGAGCAGTACTTC.